The clone carrying this T cell receptor (beta chain) was found a few times. Its antigen is currently unknown. These data belong to a study of response to subunit inactivated influenza vaccine. Regarding the study as a whole: Authors suggested each seasonal influenza vaccination recruits few new T cells.

From the RT-PCR reads, TCRdb called clonotypes with MiXCR, one entry per CDR3 protein. The sample lists roughly 780,000 distinct CDR3 sequences; approximately 17% were seen once. Germline-derived CDR1 and CDR2 are MGHRA and YSYEKL. The length of the CDR3 is 14 residues. V lost 3 bases and J lost 0, with 3 bases in between. This chain links TRBV4-1 with TRBJ1-6; D ambiguous. This receptor was obtained from a middle-aged man who received an inactivated influenza vaccine. Sequences were derived from PBMCs from blood, sampled more than 4 days after vaccination. The CDR3 DNA is TGCGCCAGCAGCCACAGCTCCTATAATTCACCCCTCCACTTT. As protein: CASSHSSYNSPLHF.